This T cell receptor beta chain was found in a study of shared clonotypes between healthy human individuals. Germline CDR1 ENHRY, CDR2 SYGVKD. V lost 1 base to trimming and J lost 9 bases, with 13 bases between them. This CDR3 comprises 14 residues. TCRdb's copy holds only in-frame clones and misses some; the assay was immunoSEQ multiplex PCR. The profile shows roughly 320,000 clones, 80% to 90% of them singletons. Sample: memory CD8+ T cells sorted from blood. The subset here: CD45RO+ cells pooled with CCR7-negative TemRA cells. This TCR was recovered from a man aged 18 to 30 in good health. The chain employs TRBV10-3 and TRBJ2-1; the D is unclear. The chain's CDR3 is CAISECTSCTEQFF. For the CDR3, the DNA is TGTGCCATCAGTGAGTGTACGAGCTGTACTGAGCAGTTCTTC.